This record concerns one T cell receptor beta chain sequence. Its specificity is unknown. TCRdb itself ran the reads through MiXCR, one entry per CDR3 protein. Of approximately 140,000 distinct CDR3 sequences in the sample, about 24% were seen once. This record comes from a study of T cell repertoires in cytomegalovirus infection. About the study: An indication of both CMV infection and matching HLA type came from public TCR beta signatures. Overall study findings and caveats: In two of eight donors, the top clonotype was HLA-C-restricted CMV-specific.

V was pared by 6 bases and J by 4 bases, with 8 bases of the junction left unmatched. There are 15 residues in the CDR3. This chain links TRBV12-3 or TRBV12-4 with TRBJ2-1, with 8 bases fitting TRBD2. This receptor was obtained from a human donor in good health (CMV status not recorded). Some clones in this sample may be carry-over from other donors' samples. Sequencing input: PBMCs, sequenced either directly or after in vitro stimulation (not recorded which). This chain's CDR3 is CASRPGLALYNEQFF. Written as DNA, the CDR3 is TGTGCCAGCAGACCCGGACTAGCCCTATACAATGAGCAGTTCTTC.